The clone carrying this TCR beta chain occurred once. What it binds is unknown. Method: immunoSEQ multiplex PCR; TCRdb's copy keeps in-frame clones and lacks some. This table holds 51,000 or so clones, about 72% found once. The data were taken from a study of radiotherapy plus CTLA-4 blockade in lung cancer. Whole-study context: 15% to 20% of enrolled patients responded objectively, and roughly 30% had disease control.

Study results and caveats: Tumor-origin TCR clones grew in blood after radiotherapy plus ipilimumab. Reported findings show early blood T cell clone dynamics, with interferon-beta, best predicted response.

Germline values: CDR1 MNHEY, CDR2 SVGAGI. V was cut by 2 bases and J by 4 bases, with 6 bases left in between. This CDR3 is built from 13 residues. Enrolled patients, whose metastatic non-small-cell lung cancer was chemo-refractory, received focal radiation plus CTLA-4 blockade with ipilimumab. The chain links TRBV6-5 to TRBJ1-5, with D possibly TRBD1 on 5 matching bases. The receptor was isolated from a human donor with non-small cell lung cancer who had stable disease on radiotherapy plus ipilimumab. The sequences come from peripheral blood, collected from a patient treated with radiotherapy plus ipilimumab. CDR3 sequence reads: CASSYEGNQPQHF. The CDR3 coding sequence is TGTGCCAGCAGTTACGAGGGGAATCAGCCCCAGCATTTT.